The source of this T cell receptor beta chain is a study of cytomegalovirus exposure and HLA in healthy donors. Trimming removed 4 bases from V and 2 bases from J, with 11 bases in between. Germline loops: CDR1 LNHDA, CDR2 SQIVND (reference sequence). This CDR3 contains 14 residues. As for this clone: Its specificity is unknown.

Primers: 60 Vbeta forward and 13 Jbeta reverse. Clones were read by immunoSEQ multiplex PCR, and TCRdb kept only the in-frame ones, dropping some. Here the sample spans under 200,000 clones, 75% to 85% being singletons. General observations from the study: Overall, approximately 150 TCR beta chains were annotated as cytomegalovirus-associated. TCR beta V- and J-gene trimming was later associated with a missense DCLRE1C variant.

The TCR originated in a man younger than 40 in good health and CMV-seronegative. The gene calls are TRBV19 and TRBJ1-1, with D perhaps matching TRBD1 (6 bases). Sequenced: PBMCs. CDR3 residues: CASSTRDTNTEAFF. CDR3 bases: TGTGCCAGTAGTACTCGGGACACTAACACTGAAGCTTTCTTT.